This note documents a single TCR beta chain sequence. The data belong to a study of T cell changes during pregnancy in multiple sclerosis. Here immunoSEQ multiplex PCR was the method, and the copy in TCRdb shows in-frame clones only, minus some. The sample gives some 70,000 clones, roughly nine tenths of which show up once; approximately 5.3% is in the top ten. The CDR3 is 15 residues long. The ends lost 4 bases at V and 3 bases at J; junction bases unmatched: 4. Per the germline V gene, CDR1 is SGHRS and CDR2 is YFSETQ. The clonotype originates from a female donor with multiple sclerosis, enrolled in a pregnancy study. This sequence joins TRBV5-1 and TRBJ1-5; 10 nucleotides agree with TRBD1. The source material was CD8+ T cells from peripheral blood mononuclear cells, sampled before pregnancy. CDR3 nucleotides: TGCGCCAGCAGCGCCGGGACAGGGGTCAATCAGCCCCAGCATTTT. It yields the protein CASSAGTGVNQPQHF. The full variable domain, completed using reference TRBV5-1 and TRBJ1-5, is KAGVTQTPRYLIKTRGQQVTLSCSPISGHRSVSWYQQTPGQGLQFLFEYFSETQRNKGNFPGRFSGRQFSNSRSEMNVSTLELGDSALYLCASSAGTGVNQPQHFGDGTRLSIL.